The 16 T cell receptor beta chains listed next were all sequenced from one sample in a study of control samples from healthy donors and cancer patients. Produced via immunoSEQ multiplex PCR; TCRdb's table is partial and in-frame only. The profile covers under 450,000 clones, with more than 80% appearing a single time and 5% to 7% taken by the ten largest. The sequencing input was PBMCs. The receptors were sampled from a man aged 40-55 years with head and neck cancer.

V and J are TRBV4-2 and TRBJ2-5; TRBD1 matches at 8 bases. Losses at the gene ends were 2 bases for V and 1 base for J; bases not matched to a gene: 0. Germline V gene data show CDR1 as LGHNA and CDR2 as YNFKEQ. The CDR3 covers 14 residues. In DNA form, the CDR3 reads TGTGCCAGCAGCCAAACAGGGGGCCAAGAGACCCAGTACTTC. It is translated as CASSQTGGQETQYF.

The chain carries TRBV7-6 and TRBJ2-3, with 8 bases lining up with TRBD1. The CDR3 totals 17 residues. V was pared by 2 bases and J by 2 bases, with 9 bases of the junction left unmatched. Germline CDR1 SGHVS, CDR2 FNYEAQ. CDR3 amino acids: CASSLTPGGFNTDTQYF. The CDR3 DNA reads as TGTGCCAGCAGCTTAACCCCAGGGGGCTTTAACACAGATACGCAGTATTTT. Using reference TRBV7-6 and TRBJ2-3 for the parts outside the CDR3, the full variable domain is GAGVSQSPRYKVTKRGQDVALRCDPISGHVSLYWYRQALGQGPEFLTYFNYEAQQDKSGLPNDRFSAERPEGSISTLTIQRTEQRDSAMYRCASSLTPGGFNTDTQYFGPGTRLTVL.

The CDR3 region is CASSEGGLNTEAFF. As DNA, the CDR3 is TGTGCCAGCAGCGAGGGGGGGCTGAACACTGAAGCTTTCTTT. The chain uses TRBV9 and TRBJ1-1; TRBD1 might be the D (6 bases). This CDR3 has 14 residues. Germline CDR1 SGDLS, CDR2 YYNGEE. V lost 3 bases, J lost 0 bases, and 9 bases lay in between.

The rearrangement links TRBV25-1 to TRBJ1-1; no firm D call. V lost 4 bases and J 5 bases, leaving 11 bases between the germline ends. The CDR3 has 13 amino acids. Per the germline V gene, CDR1 is MGHDK and CDR2 is SYGVNS. The CDR3 DNA follows: TGTGCCAGCAGTGCGACGGCGGGGACTGAAGCTTTCTTT. Translation: CASSATAGTEAFF.

This clone has just one count. The chain carries TRBV7-2 and TRBJ1-1, with 7 bases lining up with TRBD1. There are 13 residues in the CDR3. In germline, CDR1 is SGHTA, CDR2 FQGNSA. J was trimmed by 6 bases and V by 4 bases; bases with no gene match: 5. CDR3 amino acids: CASSSRQGPEAFF. The DNA for the CDR3 is TGTGCCAGCAGCTCTCGACAGGGTCCTGAAGCTTTCTTT.

The V and J genes are TRBV10-3 and TRBJ1-2, with D perhaps matching TRBD1 (5 bases). In germline, CDR1 is ENHRY, CDR2 SYGVKD. V lost 7 bases and J lost 3, with 18 bases in between. The CDR3 covers 15 residues. The CDR3 nucleotides read TGTGCCATCACCTTTAGCCAGGGCGCTCACTATGGCTACACCTTC. This translates into CAITFSQGAHYGYTF.

The chain recombines TRBV9 with TRBJ2-3; 8 bases are a match to TRBD2. The CDR3 is 14 residues long. V trimming: 4 bases; J trimming: 1 base; junction bases outside the gene matches: 2. Germline CDR1 reads SGDLS; CDR2 reads YYNGEE. CDR3 nucleotides: TGTGCCAGCAGCTCGACTAGCGGCACAGATACGCAGTATTTT. It encodes CASSSTSGTDTQYF. The full variable domain, with the rest looked up from reference TRBV9 and TRBJ2-3, is DSGVTQTPKHLITATGQRVTLRCSPRSGDLSVYWYQQSLDQGLQFLIQYYNGEERAKGNILERFSAQQFPDLHSELNLSSLELGDSALYFCASSSTSGTDTQYFGPGTRLTVL.

This chain uses TRBV6-2 or TRBV6-3 with TRBJ2-5; 9 bases align to TRBD1. The CDR3 is made up of 15 amino acids. CDR1 is MNHEY, CDR2 SVGEGT, per germline. J gave up 2 bases and V 0 bases, and 1 base lay outside the gene matches. CDR3 sequence: CASSYSGQGQETQYF. DNA of the CDR3: TGTGCCAGCAGTTACTCGGGACAGGGACAAGAGACCCAGTACTTC.

V and J are TRBV5-1 and TRBJ1-1; perhaps TRBD1 as D (6 bases). Germline CDR1 is SGHRS and CDR2 is YFSETQ. V was pared by 7 bases and J by 1 base, with 14 bases between. This CDR3 has 14 amino acids. In DNA form, the CDR3 reads TGCGCCAGCGGGCTCGGACAGCAGAACACTGAAGCTTTCTTT. It yields the protein CASGLGQQNTEAFF.

This rearrangement joins TRBV19 to TRBJ2-7; TRBD1 matches 9 bases. CDR3 size: 15 residues. Germline trimming cut 0 bases from V and 5 bases from J; bases unmatched to any gene: 5. Per germline, CDR1 LNHDA and CDR2 SQIVND (reference sequence). CDR3 in DNA: TGTGCCAGTAGTATAGAGGGACAGGGCGGCGACGAGCAGTACTTC. It translates to CASSIEGQGGDEQYF. Complete variable domain (other parts from reference TRBV19 and TRBJ2-7): DGGITQSPKYLFRKEGQNVTLSCEQNLNHDAMYWYRQDPGQGLRLIYYSQIVNDFQKGDIAEGYSVSREKKESFPLTVTSAQKNPTAFYLCASSIEGQGGDEQYFGPGTRLTVT.

The genes are TRBV9 and TRBJ1-1; tentative D call: TRBD1 (5 bases). Germline-derived CDR1 and CDR2 are SGDLS and YYNGEE. The V end lost 4 bases, the J end lost 0 bases, and 13 bases lay between the germline ends. CDR3 length: 15 amino acids. The CDR3 loop is CASSPGGVVNTEAFF. The CDR3 DNA follows: TGTGCCAGCAGCCCCGGGGGGGTGGTGAACACTGAAGCTTTCTTT. The whole variable domain, remainder taken from reference TRBV9 and TRBJ1-1, is DSGVTQTPKHLITATGQRVTLRCSPRSGDLSVYWYQQSLDQGLQFLIQYYNGEERAKGNILERFSAQQFPDLHSELNLSSLELGDSALYFCASSPGGVVNTEAFFGQGTRLTVV.

The genes are TRBV9 and TRBJ1-2; D is unresolved. The CDR3 contains 13 residues. The germline V and J ends were trimmed by 1 base and 2 bases, with 6 bases remaining between them. Germline loops: CDR1 SGDLS, CDR2 YYNGEE. CDR3 DNA: TGTGCCAGCAGCGTATCGGGAAACTATGGCTACACCTTC. Translating gives CASSVSGNYGYTF.

This chain connects TRBV13 to TRBJ2-7, with unresolved D. V lost 8 bases, J lost 1 base, and 12 bases lay in between. The CDR3 extends over 13 amino acids. Germline loops: CDR1 PRHDT, CDR2 FYEKMQ (reference sequence). The CDR3 coding sequence is TGTGCCAGCGCTACTCTAGATTCCTACGAGCAGTACTTC. It specifies CASATLDSYEQYF.

V gene TRBV19 combines with J gene TRBJ1-4; TRBD1 matches at 7 bases. CDR3 length: 16 amino acids. V lost 5 bases and J lost 8; bases outside the gene matches: 14. Germline lookup yields CDR1 LNHDA and CDR2 SQIVND (reference sequence). Here the CDR3 DNA reads TGTGCCAGTAGTGACCAGCGGACAGGCTCAGGAGAAAAACTGTTTTTT. Translating it yields CASSDQRTGSGEKLFF. Complete variable domain (other parts from reference TRBV19 and TRBJ1-4): DGGITQSPKYLFRKEGQNVTLSCEQNLNHDAMYWYRQDPGQGLRLIYYSQIVNDFQKGDIAEGYSVSREKKESFPLTVTSAQKNPTAFYLCASSDQRTGSGEKLFFGSGTQLSVL.

This clone was counted a few times. This chain uses TRBV10-3 with TRBJ1-4, with a possible D match to TRBD1 (6 bases). Trimming cost V 0 bases and J 4 bases, with 12 bases left between them. Looked up from germline, CDR1 is ENHRY and CDR2 is SYGVKD. The CDR3 runs 16 residues. The CDR3 spells CAISESPTGGNEKLFF. The DNA for the CDR3 is TGTGCCATCAGTGAGTCCCCGACAGGAGGTAATGAAAAACTGTTTTTT.

The chain links TRBV9 to TRBJ1-1; 7 bases line up with TRBD1. The CDR3 loop spans 15 amino acids. Per germline, CDR1 SGDLS and CDR2 YYNGEE. V trimming: 3 bases; J trimming: 1 base; junction bases outside the gene matches: 6. The CDR3 spells CASSGRDSGNTEAFF. CDR3 sequence (DNA): TGTGCCAGCAGCGGGCGGGACAGCGGGAACACTGAAGCTTTCTTT.